The clone carrying this T cell receptor (beta chain) was detected only once. Patients in Seattle were enrolled during active infection, then followed longitudinally. The germline gives CDR1 SNHLY, CDR2 FYNNEI. V lost 3 bases to trimming and J lost 4 bases; unmatched junction nucleotides: 8. This CDR3 is built from 16 residues. This sample was included in a study of blood T cell repertoires in COVID-19. TCRdb's copy holds only in-frame clones and misses some; the assay was immunoSEQ multiplex PCR. The profile shows about 270,000 clones, 86% of them singletons. The sample was peripheral blood. This rearrangement joins TRBV2 to TRBJ1-2, with 10 nucleotides matching TRBD1. The receptor's source is a woman aged 25 to 39 with COVID-19, enrolled during active disease. The CDR3 region has the DNA TGTGCCAGCAGTGATCGGACAGGGGGGACTTTCTATGGCTACACCTTC. It is translated as CASSDRTGGTFYGYTF.